These T cell receptor beta chains were read from a single sample in a study of Ad26.COV2.S vaccination and SARS-CoV-2 variants. Using immunoSEQ multiplex PCR, the repertoire was profiled, and TCRdb retains in-frame clones only, with some absent. The repertoire has under 500,000 clones, around 93% of them found once; the top ten carry less than 2%. The sample consisted of peripheral blood, taken in a trial of Ad26.COV2.S vaccine versus placebo. Receptors were obtained from a person aged 18-60 years who received the Ad26.COV2.S COVID-19 vaccine or a placebo. CDR3s include the opening cysteine and the closing phenylalanine or tryptophan. D genes are given only for firm matches. Part of the rows lack a size; the others show once, few, many or a class for expanded clones.

j_gene,v_gene,abundance,d_gene,CDR3aa,CDR3nt
TRBJ2-7,TRBV5-6,-,-,CASSLSFRGQRYEQYF,TGTGCCAGCAGCTTGAGTTTTCGGGGACAAAGATACGAGCAGTACTTC
TRBJ1-2,TRBV7-6,once,-,CASSLAEFANYGYTF,TGTGCCAGCAGCTTAGCGGAATTCGCTAACTATGGCTACACCTTC
TRBJ1-2,TRBV9,-,TRBD1,CASSVGQGDGYTF,TGTGCCAGCAGCGTTGGACAGGGGGATGGCTACACCTTC
TRBJ1-1,TRBV19,once,-,CASSFRDTEAFF,TGTGCCAGTAGTTTCAGGGACACTGAAGCTTTCTTT
TRBJ2-1,TRBV2,once,TRBD2,CASSENGGTSSNEQFF,TGTGCCAGCAGTGAAAATGGTGGGACTAGCTCCAATGAGCAGTTCTTC
TRBJ2-3,TRBV6-5,-,-,CASRTGTSGTDTQYF,TGTGCCAGCAGGACAGGCACTAGCGGCACAGATACGCAGTATTTT
TRBJ2-7,TRBV25-1,once,TRBD1,CASSEWRQGYEQYF,TGTGCCAGCAGTGAATGGAGACAGGGGTACGAGCAGTACTTC
TRBJ2-7,TRBV7-9,-,-,CASSSEPIYEQYF,TGTGCCAGCAGCTCCGAGCCCATCTACGAGCAGTACTTC
TRBJ1-1,TRBV3-1/TRBV3-2,-,-,CASSPGIGNTEAFF,TGTGCCAGCAGCCCCGGAATAGGGAACACTGAAGCTTTCTTT
TRBJ1-2,TRBV14,-,-,CASPPFGGGRIGYTF,TGTGCCAGCCCCCCTTTCGGGGGGGGGAGGATCGGCTACACCTTC
TRBJ2-1,TRBV6-6,-,-,CATRQASGNEQFF,TGTGCCACCCGACAGGCCTCCGGCAATGAGCAGTTCTTC
TRBJ2-5,TRBV3-1/TRBV3-2,-,-,CASSHETGRPVTQYF,TGTGCCAGCAGCCACGAGACCGGCAGACCTGTGACCCAGTACTTC
TRBJ2-2,TRBV4-3,-,TRBD1,CASSPGQGPTGELFF,TGCGCCAGCAGCCCCGGACAGGGCCCTACCGGGGAGCTGTTTTTT
TRBJ2-5,TRBV6-1,-,TRBD1,CASSQATGSVETQYF,TGTGCCAGCAGTCAAGCGACAGGGTCTGTGGAGACCCAGTACTTC
TRBJ1-2,TRBV9,-,TRBD1,CASSARGMLTGEFYGYTF,TGTGCCAGCAGCGCCAGAGGGATGTTGACAGGGGAATTCTATGGCTACACCTTC
TRBJ1-1,TRBV6-2/TRBV6-3,-,-,CASSPPGTEAFF,TGTGCCAGCAGCCCCCCGGGCACTGAAGCTTTCTTT
TRBJ1-1,TRBV30,-,-,CAWSPYGNTEAFF,TGTGCCTGGAGTCCTTATGGGAACACTGAAGCTTTCTTT
TRBJ2-3,TRBV7-2,-,-,CASSLLGLATDTQYF,TGTGCCAGCAGCCTACTTGGGCTAGCAACAGATACGCAGTATTTT
TRBJ2-3,TRBV9,-,TRBD2,CASSLAGKDTQYF,TGTGCCAGCAGCCTAGCGGGGAAAGATACGCAGTATTTT
TRBJ1-6,TRBV18,-,-,CASSRVENSPLHF,TGTGCCAGCTCCCGGGTAGAGAATTCACCCCTCCACTTT
TRBJ1-1,TRBV12-3/TRBV12-4,-,-,CASSLVRGTEAFF,TGTGCCAGCAGTTTAGTAAGGGGCACTGAAGCTTTCTTT
TRBJ2-1,TRBV5-8,-,TRBD2,CASSFTWGLDTYNEQFF,TGTGCCAGCAGCTTCACCTGGGGACTAGACACCTACAATGAGCAGTTCTTC
TRBJ2-5,TRBV27,-,-,CASKSTEGETQYF,TGTGCCAGCAAGAGCACCGAGGGAGAGACCCAGTACTTC
TRBJ2-2,TRBV30,-,TRBD2,CAWKGSRLAGYTGELFF,TGTGCCTGGAAGGGGTCCCGTCTAGCGGGGTACACCGGGGAGCTGTTTTTT